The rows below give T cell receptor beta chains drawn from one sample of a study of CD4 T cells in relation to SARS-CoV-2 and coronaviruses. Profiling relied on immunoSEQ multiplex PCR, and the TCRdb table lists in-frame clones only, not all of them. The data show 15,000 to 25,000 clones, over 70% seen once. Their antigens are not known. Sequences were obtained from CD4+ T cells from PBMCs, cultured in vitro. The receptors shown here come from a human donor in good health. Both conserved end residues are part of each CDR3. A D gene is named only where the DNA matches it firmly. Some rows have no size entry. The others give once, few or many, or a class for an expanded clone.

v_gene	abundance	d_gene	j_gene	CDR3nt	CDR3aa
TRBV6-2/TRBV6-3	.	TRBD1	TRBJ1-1	TGTGCCAGCAGTTTAACAGGGGGCATGAACACTGAAGCTTTCTTT	CASSLTGGMNTEAFF
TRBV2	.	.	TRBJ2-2	TGTGCCAGCAGTGAACGCGAGAACACCGGGGAGCTGTTTTTT	CASSERENTGELFF
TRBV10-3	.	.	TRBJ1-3	TGTGCCATCAGTGTTCCCCCCTCTGGAAACACCATATATTTT	CAISVPPSGNTIYF
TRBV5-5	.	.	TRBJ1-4	TGTGCCAGCAGCGGGTCTTTAACTAATGAAAAACTGTTTTTT	CASSGSLTNEKLFF
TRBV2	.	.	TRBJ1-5	TGTGCCAGCAGTCCAAATTCCAGGGTCCAGCATTTT	CASSPNSRVQHF
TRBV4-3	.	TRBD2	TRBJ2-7	TGCGCCAGCAGCCAAGATAATCCCGGACTTGGACTAGCGGGAGAGTCCTACGAGCAGTACTTC	CASSQDNPGLGLAGESYEQYF
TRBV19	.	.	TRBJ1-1	TGTGCCAGTTCCCTCGGGCCGGTGAGCACTGAAGCTTTCTTT	CASSLGPVSTEAFF
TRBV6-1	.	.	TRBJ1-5	TGTGCCAGCAGTGAAAGTATGGTAGGTCAGCCCCAGCATTTT	CASSESMVGQPQHF
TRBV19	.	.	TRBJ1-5	TGTGCCAGTAGTATCGCCCTTAATCAGCCCCAGCATTTT	CASSIALNQPQHF
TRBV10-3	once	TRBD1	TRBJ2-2	TGTGCCATCCAGGGAGAAGGGGGCTCTGGGACCGGGGAGCTGTTTTTT	CAIQGEGGSGTGELFF
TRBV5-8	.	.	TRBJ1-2	TGTGCCAGCAGCAACCCCGCCCGGCCGTATGGCTACACCTTC	CASSNPARPYGYTF
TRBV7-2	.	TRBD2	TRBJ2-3	TGTGCCAGCAGGGCGACTAGCGGATACACAGATACGCAGTATTTT	CASRATSGYTDTQYF
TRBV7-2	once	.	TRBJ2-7	TGTGCCAGCAGCTTAGCCGCGGGACCCTCATACGGGCAGTACTTC	CASSLAAGPSYGQYF
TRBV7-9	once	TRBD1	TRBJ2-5	TGTGCCAGCAGCTGGGACAGGGGGAGTCAAGAGACCCAGTACTTC	CASSWDRGSQETQYF
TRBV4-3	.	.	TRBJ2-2	TGCGCCAGCAGCCAAGAGAGTCTCCCTAACGCCGGGGAGCTGTTTTTT	CASSQESLPNAGELFF
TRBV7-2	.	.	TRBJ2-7	TGTGCCAGCACCCAACGGGGCTACGAGCAGTACTTC	CASTQRGYEQYF
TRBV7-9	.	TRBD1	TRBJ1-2	TGTGCCAGCAGCTGGGGCGGGGACAGGGGGAACTATGGCTACACCTTC	CASSWGGDRGNYGYTF
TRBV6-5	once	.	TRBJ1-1	TGTGCCAGCAGAGGGCCAGGGCGAAACACTGAAGCTTTCTTT	CASRGPGRNTEAFF
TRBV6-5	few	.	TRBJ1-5	TGTGCCAGCAGCACCAGCCGGGGGGTAGGACAGCCCCAGCATTTT	CASSTSRGVGQPQHF
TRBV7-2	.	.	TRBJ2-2	TGTGCCAGCAGCGGGTGGGGGCAGGGCACCGGGGAGCTGTTTTTT	CASSGWGQGTGELFF
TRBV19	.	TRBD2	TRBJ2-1	TGTGCCAGTAGTTCACTAGCGGGGGGCCACTACAATGAGCAGTTCTTC	CASSSLAGGHYNEQFF
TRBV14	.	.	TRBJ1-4	TGTGCCAGCAGCCGCCTTAGGGGGAAAACTAATGAAAAACTGTTTTTT	CASSRLRGKTNEKLFF
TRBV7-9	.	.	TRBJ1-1	TGTGCCAGCAGCCCGCACCTAGATGGGAACACTGAAGCTTTCTTT	CASSPHLDGNTEAFF
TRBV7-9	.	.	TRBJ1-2	TGTGCCAGCAGCTTAGTTTCGGGTGGAGGGGATAGCTACACCTTC	CASSLVSGGGDSYTF
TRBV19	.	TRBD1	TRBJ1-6	TGTGCCAGTAGTACAAGGACAGGGTCGGATTCACCCCTCCACTTT	CASSTRTGSDSPLHF
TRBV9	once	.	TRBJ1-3	TGTGCCAGCAGCGTAGCTTGGCGGGACGGCAACACCATATATTTT	CASSVAWRDGNTIYF
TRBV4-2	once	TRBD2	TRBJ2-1	TGTGCCAGCAGCCTTGGACTAGCGAAGAACAATGAGCAGTTCTTC	CASSLGLAKNNEQFF
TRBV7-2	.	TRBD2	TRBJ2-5	TGTGCCAGCAGCCCCGGACTAGCGGGGGGGGGAGAGACCCAGTACTTC	CASSPGLAGGGETQYF
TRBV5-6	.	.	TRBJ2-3	TGTGCCAGCAGCTTGACCCGGAAAAGCACAGATACGCAGTATTTT	CASSLTRKSTDTQYF
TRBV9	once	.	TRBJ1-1	TGTGCCAGCAGCGTGGGGCAGGGAGACACTGAAGCTTTCTTT	CASSVGQGDTEAFF